This T cell receptor beta chain was sequenced for a study of cytomegalovirus exposure and HLA in healthy donors. This clone occurred a few times. Primers for the PCR totalled 60 Vbeta and 13 Jbeta. As processed by the authors: A later analysis counted 70 million to 85 million unique TCR beta chains, some 10 million shared. Repertoires were generated with immunoSEQ multiplex PCR, while TCRdb's copy carries only in-frame clones and drops some. The V and J calls and the clone size are those of that table, but D and trimming were determined from the DNA. The sample holds about 130,000 clones, over 9.5% seen once. From germline, CDR1 is MNHNY and CDR2 SVGAGI (reference sequence). After removal of 4 bases from V and 1 base from J, the junction contained 1 base not matched to a gene. CDR3 size: 14 residues.

The chain employs TRBV6-6 and TRBJ2-3; 8 bases match TRBD1. The specimen was PBMCs. This sequence originates from a woman aged 18-29 years in good health and CMV-seropositive. CDR3 loop: CASSSGQGTDTQYF. CDR3 coding DNA: TGTGCCAGCAGTTCGGGACAGGGCACAGATACGCAGTATTTT.